The clone carrying this T cell receptor (beta chain) has more than one count but fewer than ten. These data originate in a study of blood T cells in healthy people across ages. The authors ran a second PCR of roughly 6 to 12 cycles using a sample-barcoded 5' primer and a J-beta primer mix. TCRdb re-derived calls from the 5' RACE reads in MiXCR, one entry per CDR3 protein. The sample holds more than 1,400,000 distinct CDR3 sequences, 42% seen once. J was trimmed by 6 bases and V by 1 base; bases with no gene match: 5. CDR1 and CDR2 from the germline V gene are LGHNA and YNFKEQ. The CDR3 totals 15 residues. Every sample yielded at least 6 million isolated PBMCs.

Sequenced: blood. This receptor was identified in a woman between 18 and 29 years old in good health. The gene calls are TRBV4-2 and TRBJ2-4; TRBD2 matches at 8 bases. The CDR3 DNA is TGTGCCAGCAGCCAAGGGGGACTAGAGGGAAACATTCAGTACTTC. This gives the protein CASSQGGLEGNIQYF.